This T cell receptor beta chain comes out of a study of naive and memory T cell subsets. Germline V gene data show CDR1 as SQVTM and CDR2 as ANQGSEA. The V gene end was trimmed by 4 bases and the J gene end by 7 bases; junction bases not matched to a gene: 15. CDR3 length: 16 residues. CD4+ T cell IFNgamma after overnight CMV lysate exposure gave donor CMV status. An equimolar mix of two oligonucleotides served as the beta constant-region primer for TRBC1 and TRBC2. TCRdb ran MiXCR on the UMI-ligation and nested PCR reads and lists one entry per CDR3 protein. The sample contains 150,000 or so distinct CDR3 sequences, over 15% of which appear only once.

The sample taken for sequencing was naive CD4+ T cells from blood. The genes are TRBV29-1 and TRBJ2-3, with 9 positions matching TRBD1. The receptor was derived from a human donor in good health. The CDR3 coding sequence is TGCAGCGTTGTCAGTAGGGGACAGGGCCCCCCGAATACGCAGTATTTT. Protein product: CSVVSRGQGPPNTQYF.